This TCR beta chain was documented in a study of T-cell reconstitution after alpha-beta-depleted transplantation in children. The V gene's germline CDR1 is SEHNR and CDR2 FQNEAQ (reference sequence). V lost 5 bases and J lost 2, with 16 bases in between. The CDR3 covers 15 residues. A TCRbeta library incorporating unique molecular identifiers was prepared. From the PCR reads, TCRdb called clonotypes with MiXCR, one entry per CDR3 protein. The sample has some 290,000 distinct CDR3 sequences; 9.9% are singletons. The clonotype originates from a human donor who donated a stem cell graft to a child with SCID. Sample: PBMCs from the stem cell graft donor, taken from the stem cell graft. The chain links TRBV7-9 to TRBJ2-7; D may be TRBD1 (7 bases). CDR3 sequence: CASSSGGQGAYEQYF. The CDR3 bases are TGTGCCAGCAGCAGTGGAGGGCAGGGGGCCTACGAGCAGTACTTC.